This paragraph covers one T cell receptor (beta chain) sequence. These data are taken from a study of blood T cell repertoires in COVID-19. Whole-study context: T cells, B-cell-depleted T cells, or PBMCs supplied cDNA or gDNA.

In the authors' workflow: Estimation of nucleated cell counts relied on the amplification of reference gene primers. Libraries were prepared by immunoSEQ multiplex PCR; TCRdb keeps only in-frame clonotypes and omits some of them. The DNA gave D and trimming, while V, J and clone size come from that table. Among fewer than 350,000 clones listed, 87% were seen once. CDR1 and CDR2 from the germline V gene are SNHLY and FYNNEI. This CDR3 spans 15 amino acids. The ends were cut back, 6 bases at V and 3 bases at J, with 18 bases in the middle. Sequenced material: peripheral blood. V usage is TRBV2 and J usage is TRBJ2-7, with D possibly matching TRBD1 (6 bases). This clonotype originated in a man aged 30-40 years with COVID-19, enrolled during active disease. The CDR3 sequence is CASSSHRVSRYEQYF. As DNA, the CDR3 is TGTGCCAGCAGCTCTCACAGGGTTTCGCGCTACGAGCAGTACTTC.